The 32 T cell receptor beta chains listed next were all sequenced from one sample in a study of blood T cell repertoires in COVID-19. Clones were sequenced by immunoSEQ multiplex PCR, and TCRdb holds only the in-frame ones, with some missing. The data show 200,000 to 300,000 clones, around 89% seen once. Sequencing was done on a sample of PBMCs or T cells enriched from blood (not recorded which). These receptors were obtained from a woman aged 25-40 years who had recovered from COVID-19.

The rearrangement joins TRBV3-1 (or the pseudogene TRBV3-2) to TRBJ1-2; 10 bases are a match to TRBD1. Looked up from germline, CDR1 is LGHDT and CDR2 is YNNKEL (reference sequence). The junction had 1 base not matched to a gene; V was cut back by 1 base and J by 5 bases. The CDR3 consists of 14 residues. The CDR3 protein is CASSQGGQGYGYTF. The CDR3 DNA reads as TGTGCCAGCAGCCAAGGGGGACAGGGGTATGGCTACACCTTC.

The chain has TRBV29-1 and TRBJ1-2; D unresolved. The CDR3 has 10 amino acids. V shed 4 bases and J shed 10 bases, with 10 bases lying between them. Germline CDR1 is SQVTM and CDR2 is ANQGSEA. CDR3: CSVGAGYYTF. CDR3 coding DNA: TGCAGCGTTGGGGCAGGCTACTACACCTTC.

V and J are TRBV19 and TRBJ1-4; 7 nucleotides agree with TRBD1. This CDR3 is built from 15 residues. After removal of 6 bases from V and 5 bases from J, the junction contained 9 bases not matched to a gene. From germline, CDR1 is LNHDA and CDR2 SQIVND (reference sequence). The CDR3 DNA sequence: TGTGCCAGTAGCCCCGGCGGGACAGTAAATGAAAAACTGTTTTTT. It specifies CASSPGGTVNEKLFF. Looking up the rest from reference TRBV19 and TRBJ1-4 gives the full variable domain: DGGITQSPKYLFRKEGQNVTLSCEQNLNHDAMYWYRQDPGQGLRLIYYSQIVNDFQKGDIAEGYSVSREKKESFPLTVTSAQKNPTAFYLCASSPGGTVNEKLFFGSGTQLSVL.

This chain connects TRBV11-2 to TRBJ1-2; the D is unclear. Germline V gene data show CDR1 as SGHAT and CDR2 as FQNNGV. CDR3 length equals 14 residues. Trimming pared 0 bases from V and 2 bases from J, leaving 7 bases between. The CDR3 DNA is TGTGCCAGCAGCTTAGAGCGGGTGAACTATGGCTACACCTTC. Translation gives CASSLERVNYGYTF.

This clone came up once. This sequence joins TRBV5-1 and TRBJ1-2; D remains unclear. Trimming left V 2 bases short and J 0 bases short, with 17 bases between. The CDR3 extends over 17 amino acids. CDR1 and CDR2 (germline): SGHRS, YFSETQ. In DNA form, the CDR3 reads TGCGCCAGCAGCTTCTCGGGTCACAAAACCCCTAACTATGGCTACACCTTC. This encodes CASSFSGHKTPNYGYTF.

This clone has more than one count but fewer than ten. The chain joins TRBV7-8 to TRBJ1-5; 8 bases agree with TRBD1. This CDR3 is 14 amino acids long. Germline CDR1 is SGHVS and CDR2 is FQNEAQ. Trimming removed 4 bases from V and 9 bases from J; junction bases left unmatched: 8. In DNA, the CDR3 is TGTGCCAGCAGCTCCGGACAGGGAGAGGGGCCCCAGCATTTT. This sequence encodes CASSSGQGEGPQHF.

This chain connects TRBV5-6 to TRBJ1-3; D is uncertain. The V and J ends lost 3 bases and 4 bases respectively, with 14 bases between them. The CDR3 covers 15 residues. Per germline, CDR1 SGHDT and CDR2 YYEEEE. CDR3 in DNA: TGTGCCAGCAGCTCGCTCCGGGAGCCCGGAAACACCATATATTTT. Its protein product is CASSSLREPGNTIYF.

Points on this clone: The junction departs from the called germline gene at one end, perhaps through a read error. The gene calls are TRBV25-1 and TRBJ1-6, with TRBD1 matching over 8 bases. The CDR3 totals 11 residues. The germline CDR1 and CDR2 sequences are MGHDK and SYGVNS. The CDR3 DNA follows: TGTGCCAGCAGGGCCCAGGGGGCCGCGCGCTTT. Translation gives CASRAQGAARF.

Only a few counts were recorded for this clone. This chain joins TRBV5-4 and TRBJ2-1; the match to TRBD1 covers 7 bases. Per germline, CDR1 SGHNT and CDR2 YYREEE (reference sequence). V dropped 4 bases and J dropped 1; count of bases not matched to a gene: 5. The length of the CDR3 is 15 residues. The DNA of the CDR3 is TGTGCCAGCAGCCTCCGGGACAGATCCTACAATGAGCAGTTCTTC. Protein sequence: CASSLRDRSYNEQFF.

The J gene is TRBJ1-1, the V gene TRBV6-2 or TRBV6-3; 9 bases match TRBD1. This CDR3 has 14 amino acids. From germline, CDR1 is MNHEY and CDR2 SVGEGT. J gave up 7 bases and V 2 bases, and 5 bases lay outside the gene matches. CDR3 in amino acids: CASSYLGQGFEAFF. CDR3 DNA: TGTGCCAGCAGTTACCTGGGACAGGGATTTGAAGCTTTCTTT.

The V and J genes are TRBV7-8 and TRBJ1-4; TRBD1 matches 8 bases. Germline CDR1 reads SGHVS; CDR2 reads FQNEAQ. This CDR3 has 17 residues. V gave up 2 bases and J gave up 0 bases; unmatched junction bases: 5. Here the CDR3 reads CASSLRTGQATNEKLFF. CDR3 DNA: TGTGCCAGCAGCTTAAGGACAGGGCAAGCAACTAATGAAAAACTGTTTTTT.

The CDR3 sequence: CASSSRALPQHF. In DNA form, the CDR3 reads TGTGCCAGCAGTTCCAGGGCGTTACCCCAGCATTTT. The chain couples TRBV28 to TRBJ1-5, with D maybe TRBD1 (5 bases). Germline lookup yields CDR1 MDHEN and CDR2 SYDVKM. CDR3 length equals 12 residues. The germline V and J ends were trimmed by 4 bases and 10 bases, with 11 bases remaining between them.

V is TRBV4-1 and J is TRBJ1-1; D uncertain. V was trimmed by 1 base and J by 6 bases, leaving 15 bases between them. The CDR3 runs to 15 residues. Germline CDR1 reads MGHRA; CDR2 reads YSYEKL. The CDR3 spells CASSQGRAVIAEAFF. DNA for the CDR3: TGCGCCAGCAGCCAAGGGAGGGCGGTAATCGCTGAAGCTTTCTTT.

With respect to this clone: The junction departs from the called germline gene at one end, perhaps through a read error. This rearrangement joins TRBV4-1 to TRBJ1-1; 7 bases align to TRBD1. Germline V CDR1 and CDR2: MGHRA, YSYEKL. The CDR3 length is 14 residues. CDR3 nucleotide sequence: TGCGCCAGCAGCCAAGTCAGGCGGGACAGAGGACCCTTTTTT. This gives the protein CASSQVRRDRGPFF.

The chain is built from TRBV30 and TRBJ1-5, with D perhaps TRBD1 (6 bases). With 3 bases removed from V and 4 bases from J, the gap between germline ends came to 19 bases. The CDR3 extends over 16 amino acids. In germline, CDR1 is GTSNPN, CDR2 SVGIG (reference sequence). CDR3 loop: CAWSPMRGRGNQPQHF. In nucleotides, the CDR3 is TGTGCCTGGAGCCCAATGAGGGGTAGGGGGAATCAGCCCCAGCATTTT.

The genes are TRBV18 and TRBJ2-5, with 8 bases aligning to TRBD1. Losses at the gene ends were 3 bases for V and 5 bases for J; bases not matched to a gene: 8. The CDR3 totals 15 residues. The germline V gene has CDR1 KGHSH and CDR2 LQKENI. The CDR3 nucleotides are TGTGCCAGCTCACCTGGGACAGGACGTCTGGAGACCCAGTACTTC. Protein: CASSPGTGRLETQYF. The full variable domain, in which reference TRBV18 and TRBJ2-5 provide the parts outside the CDR3, is NAGVMQNPRHLVRRRGQEARLRCSPMKGHSHVYWYRQLPEEGLKFMVYLQKENIIDESGMPKERFSAEFPKEGPSILRIQQVVRGDSAAYFCASSPGTGRLETQYFGPGTRLLVL.

This clone came up a few times. This chain joins TRBV19 and TRBJ1-5; possible D gene TRBD1, 6 bases. The CDR3 runs 15 residues. CDR1 LNHDA and CDR2 SQIVND come from the germline V gene (reference sequence). Between the trimmed V and J ends, which lost 9 bases and 1 base, there was a span of 16 bases. The CDR3 region is CASQGGGSSNQPQHF. The CDR3 DNA sequence: TGTGCCAGCCAAGGGGGTGGTTCGAGCAATCAGCCCCAGCATTTT.

This chain links TRBV28 with TRBJ1-5; D perhaps matches TRBD1 (6 bases). Germline loops: CDR1 MDHEN, CDR2 SYDVKM. Trimming pared 3 bases from V and 2 bases from J, leaving 11 bases between. The CDR3 totals 15 residues. The CDR3: CASSFRDTRNQPQHF. DNA of the CDR3: TGTGCCAGCAGTTTCCGGGACACGCGCAATCAGCCCCAGCATTTT.

This clone was detected once. The chain joins TRBV6-4 to TRBJ2-3; TRBD1 aligns across 11 bases. With 10 bases clipped from V and 0 bases from J, the junction kept 18 bases outside the gene matches. In germline, CDR1 is MRHNA, CDR2 SNTAGT. The CDR3 length is 19 residues. CDR3: CATYDRGPWTGGSTDTQYF. The CDR3 DNA follows: TGTGCCACCTATGACCGTGGGCCCTGGACAGGGGGCAGCACAGATACGCAGTATTTT.

The table lists this clone with a count of one. The J gene is TRBJ1-4, the V gene TRBV5-6, with a possible D match to TRBD1 (6 bases). CDR3 length: 13 amino acids. The germline V gene has CDR1 SGHDT and CDR2 YYEEEE. V was clipped by 5 bases and J by 7 bases, with 12 bases between them. The CDR3 nucleotides are TGTGCCAGCAGTATGCCGACAGGTGAAAAACTGTTTTTT. Protein sequence: CASSMPTGEKLFF.

The rearrangement links TRBV28 to TRBJ2-3, with D uncertain. V was shortened by 1 base and J by 2 bases, with 4 bases between the two germline ends. The CDR3 contains 13 residues. CDR1 and CDR2 from the germline V gene are MDHEN and SYDVKM. CDR3 residues: CASSLSHTDTQYF. The CDR3 DNA reads TGTGCCAGCAGTTTATCCCACACAGATACGCAGTATTTT.

In its sample, this clone was seen once. The chain has TRBV19 and TRBJ2-5, with TRBD2 identical over 9 bases. The V and J ends lost 3 bases and 4 bases, in that order; junction bases with no gene match: 6. Germline lookup yields CDR1 LNHDA and CDR2 SQIVND (reference sequence). The CDR3 loop spans 15 amino acids. The CDR3 is CASSILLAGRETQYF. The CDR3 DNA follows: TGTGCCAGTAGTATCCTCCTAGCGGGGAGAGAGACCCAGTACTTC.

The chain carries TRBV7-8 and TRBJ2-5; 9 positions match TRBD1. CDR1 is SGHVS and CDR2 is FQNEAQ in the germline V gene. The length of the CDR3 is 15 residues. Germline trimming cut 5 bases from V and 2 bases from J; bases unmatched to any gene: 6. CDR3 nucleotides: TGTGCCAGCAGCCGTGGGACAGGGAATCAAGAGACCCAGTACTTC. Translating it yields CASSRGTGNQETQYF. The whole variable domain, filled in from reference TRBV7-8 and TRBJ2-5, reads GAGVSQSPRYKVAKRGQDVALRCDPISGHVSLFWYQQALGQGPEFLTYFQNEAQLDKSGLPSDRFFAERPEGSVSTLKIQRTQQEDSAVYLCASSRGTGNQETQYFGPGTRLLVL.

The rearrangement links TRBV4-1 to TRBJ2-7; possible D gene TRBD2, 5 bases. V lost 4 bases and J 5 bases, leaving 21 bases between the germline ends. The CDR3 totals 16 residues. From germline, CDR1 is MGHRA and CDR2 YSYEKL. CDR3 bases: TGCGCCAGCAGCCCGAAGCTAACGGGAATACCCAACGAGCAGTACTTC. This sequence encodes CASSPKLTGIPNEQYF.

The gene calls are TRBV30 and TRBJ2-7; 10 nucleotides match TRBD1. Unmatched junction bases numbered 5, after V lost 5 bases and J lost 1 base. Germline V gene sequence: CDR1 GTSNPN, CDR2 SVGIG (reference sequence). The CDR3 totals 14 residues. The CDR3 coding sequence is TGTGCCTGGCAATCGGACAGGGGGTCCTACGAGCAGTACTTC. Its translation: CAWQSDRGSYEQYF. Drawing the rest from reference TRBV30 and TRBJ2-7, the complete variable domain is SQTIHQWPATLVQPVGSPLSLECTVEGTSNPNLYWYRQAAGRGLQLLFYSVGIGQISSEVPQNLSASRPQDRQFILSSKKLLLSDSGFYLCAWQSDRGSYEQYFGPGTRLTVT.

This chain connects TRBV4-2 to TRBJ2-1; 14 bases align to TRBD2. This CDR3 has 17 residues. Trimming cost V 2 bases and J 6 bases; bases outside gene matches: 6. Germline CDR1 reads LGHNA; CDR2 reads YNFKEQ. The CDR3: CASSQLGLAGVSNEQFF. CDR3 DNA: TGTGCCAGCAGCCAATTGGGACTAGCGGGAGTTAGCAATGAGCAGTTCTTC.

V gene TRBV19 combines with J gene TRBJ1-1; TRBD1 matches at 8 bases. The CDR3 consists of 16 residues. Trimming cost V 7 bases and J 5 bases; bases outside gene matches: 15. The germline V gene has CDR1 LNHDA and CDR2 SQIVND (reference sequence). CDR3 nucleotide sequence: TGTGCCAGTATGGTTGGGACAGGTATCGTGTGGACTGAAGCTTTCTTT. This translates into CASMVGTGIVWTEAFF. Based on the CDR3 plus reference TRBV19 and TRBJ1-1, the full variable domain is DGGITQSPKYLFRKEGQNVTLSCEQNLNHDAMYWYRQDPGQGLRLIYYSQIVNDFQKGDIAEGYSVSREKKESFPLTVTSAQKNPTAFYLCASMVGTGIVWTEAFFGQGTRLTVV.

V gene TRBV28 combines with J gene TRBJ1-1, with 12 bases that match TRBD1. Germline V gene sequence: CDR1 MDHEN, CDR2 SYDVKM. After removal of 7 bases from V and 0 bases from J, the junction contained 18 bases not matched to a gene. The CDR3 length is 20 residues. CDR3 region: CASTLARDRGPLYMNTEAFF. Written as DNA, the CDR3 is TGTGCCAGCACTCTTGCCCGGGACAGGGGGCCCCTCTACATGAACACTGAAGCTTTCTTT.

The J gene is TRBJ1-4, the V gene TRBV12-3 or TRBV12-4; 8 bases are shared with TRBD1. V trimming: 7 bases; J trimming: 5 bases; junction bases outside the gene matches: 0. CDR3 length: 12 amino acids. The CDR3 bases are TGTGCCAGCAACAGGGGGAATGAAAAACTGTTTTTT. Protein product: CASNRGNEKLFF.

The chain has TRBV19 and TRBJ2-2, with TRBD2 matching 7 bases. This CDR3 is built from 15 residues. The J segment lost 5 bases and the V segment lost 3 bases, leaving 6 bases of the junction unmatched. Germline V CDR1 and CDR2: LNHDA, SQIVND (reference sequence). This CDR3 reads CASSIGLVGTGELFF. The CDR3 DNA is TGTGCCAGTAGTATTGGACTAGTCGGAACCGGGGAGCTGTTTTTT.

J is TRBJ1-1 and V is TRBV9; TRBD1 agrees at 10 bases. V gave up 2 bases and J gave up 7 bases; unmatched junction bases: 5. Germline CDR1 and CDR2: SGDLS and YYNGEE. The CDR3 runs 14 residues. The chain's CDR3 is CASSVLGQGSEAFF. The CDR3 bases are TGTGCCAGCAGCGTTCTGGGACAGGGGAGTGAAGCTTTCTTT.

V and J are TRBV5-4 and TRBJ2-1, with 11 nucleotides matching TRBD2. The V gene's germline CDR1 is SGHNT and CDR2 YYREEE (reference sequence). The CDR3 contains 15 residues. The ends lost 0 bases at V and 7 bases at J; junction bases unmatched: 3. The CDR3 coding sequence is TGTGCCAGCAGCTTGGGAGGGACTAGCGGTAATGAGCAGTTCTTC. Its protein is CASSLGGTSGNEQFF.